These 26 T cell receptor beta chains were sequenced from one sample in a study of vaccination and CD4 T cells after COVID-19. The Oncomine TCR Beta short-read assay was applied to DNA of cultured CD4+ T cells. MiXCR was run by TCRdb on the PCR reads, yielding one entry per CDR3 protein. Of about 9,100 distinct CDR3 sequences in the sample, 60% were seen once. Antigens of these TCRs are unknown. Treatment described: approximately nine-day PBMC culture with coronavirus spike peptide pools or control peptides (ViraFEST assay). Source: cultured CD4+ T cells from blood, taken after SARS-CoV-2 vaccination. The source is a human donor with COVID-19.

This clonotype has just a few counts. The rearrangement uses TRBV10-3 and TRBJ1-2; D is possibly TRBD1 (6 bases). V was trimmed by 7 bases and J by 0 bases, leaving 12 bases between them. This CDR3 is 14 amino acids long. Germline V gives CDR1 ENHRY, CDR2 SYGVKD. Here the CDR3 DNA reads TGTGCCATCAAGGTCGGACAGTCTAACTATGGCTACACCTTC. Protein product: CAIKVGQSNYGYTF.

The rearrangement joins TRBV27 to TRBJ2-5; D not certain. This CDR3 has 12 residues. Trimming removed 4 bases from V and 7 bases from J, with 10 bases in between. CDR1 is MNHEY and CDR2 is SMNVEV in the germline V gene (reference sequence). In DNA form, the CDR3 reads TGTGCCAGCAGTTCGGCCCCTGGGACCCAGTACTTC. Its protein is CASSSAPGTQYF.

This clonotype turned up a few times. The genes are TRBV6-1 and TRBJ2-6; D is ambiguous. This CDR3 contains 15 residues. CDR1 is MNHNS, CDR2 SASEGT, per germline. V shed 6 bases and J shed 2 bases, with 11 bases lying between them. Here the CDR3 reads CASSSDRAGANVLTF. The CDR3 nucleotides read TGTGCCAGCAGCTCCGATAGGGCTGGGGCCAACGTCCTGACTTTC.

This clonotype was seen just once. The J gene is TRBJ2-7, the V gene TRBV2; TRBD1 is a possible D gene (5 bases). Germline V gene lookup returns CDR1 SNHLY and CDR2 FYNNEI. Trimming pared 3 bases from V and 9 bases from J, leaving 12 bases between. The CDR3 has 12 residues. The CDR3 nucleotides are TGTGCCAGCAGTGAGGGCAGGGAAAGGCAGTACTTC. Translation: CASSEGRERQYF.

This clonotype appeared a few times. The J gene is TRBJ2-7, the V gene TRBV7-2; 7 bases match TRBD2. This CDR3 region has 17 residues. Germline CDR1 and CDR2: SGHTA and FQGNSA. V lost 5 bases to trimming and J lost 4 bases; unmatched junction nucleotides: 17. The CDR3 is CASSGRRRAGEGYEQYF. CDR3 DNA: TGTGCCAGCAGCGGGCGCCGCCGGGCGGGGGAGGGTTACGAGCAGTACTTC.

In nucleotides, the CDR3 is TGTGCCAGCAGCTCAGAGAACTATGGCTACACCTTC. It translates to CASSSENYGYTF. This chain uses TRBV11-2 with TRBJ1-2, with D unresolved. The CDR3 loop spans 12 amino acids. Germline V CDR1 and CDR2: SGHAT, FQNNGV. Trimming took 4 bases from V and 2 from J, leaving 5 bases between them.

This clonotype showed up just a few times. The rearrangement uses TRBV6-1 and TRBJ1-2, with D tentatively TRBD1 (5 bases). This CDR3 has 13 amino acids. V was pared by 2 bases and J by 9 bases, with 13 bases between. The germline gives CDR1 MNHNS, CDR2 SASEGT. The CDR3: CASSETDLDSYTF. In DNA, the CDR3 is TGTGCCAGCAGTGAAACCGACCTGGACAGCTACACCTTC.

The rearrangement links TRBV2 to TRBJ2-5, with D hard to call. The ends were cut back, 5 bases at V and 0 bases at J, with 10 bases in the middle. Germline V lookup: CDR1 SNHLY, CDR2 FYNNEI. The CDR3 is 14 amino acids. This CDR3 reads CASSSGPYQETQYF. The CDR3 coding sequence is TGTGCCAGCAGTTCCGGACCGTACCAAGAGACCCAGTACTTC.

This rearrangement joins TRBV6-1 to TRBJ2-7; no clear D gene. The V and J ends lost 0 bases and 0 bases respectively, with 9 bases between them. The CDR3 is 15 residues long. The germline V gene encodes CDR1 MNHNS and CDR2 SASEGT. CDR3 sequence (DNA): TGTGCCAGCAGTGAAGCGGCGAAGGGCTCCTACGAGCAGTACTTC. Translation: CASSEAAKGSYEQYF.

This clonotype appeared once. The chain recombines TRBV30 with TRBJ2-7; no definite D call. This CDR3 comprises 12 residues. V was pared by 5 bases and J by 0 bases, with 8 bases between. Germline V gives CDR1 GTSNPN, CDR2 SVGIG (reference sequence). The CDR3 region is CAWSLSSYEQYF. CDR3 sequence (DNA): TGTGCCTGGTCACTTAGCTCCTACGAGCAGTACTTC.

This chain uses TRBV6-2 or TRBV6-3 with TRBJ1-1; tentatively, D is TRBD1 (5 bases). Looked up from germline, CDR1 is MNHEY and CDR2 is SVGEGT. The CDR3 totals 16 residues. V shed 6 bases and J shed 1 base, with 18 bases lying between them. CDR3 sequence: CASRPLGAERNTEAFF. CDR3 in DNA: TGTGCCAGCAGACCACTCGGGGCGGAAAGGAACACTGAAGCTTTCTTT.

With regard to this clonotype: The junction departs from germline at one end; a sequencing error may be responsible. The CDR3 region is CASSELISPSTDTQYF. The CDR3 bases are TGTGCCAGCAGTGAATTGATTAGTCCTAGCACGGATACGCAGTATTTT. The gene calls are TRBV25-1 and TRBJ2-3, with D possibly matching TRBD2 (5 bases). The CDR3 is made up of 16 amino acids. Germline V CDR1 and CDR2: MGHDK, SYGVNS. Together with reference TRBV25-1 and TRBJ2-3, the CDR3 gives the full variable domain: EADIYQTPRYLVIGTGKKITLECSQTMGHDKMYWYQQDPGMELHLIHYSYGVNSTEKGDLSSESTVSRIRTEHFPLTLESARPSHTSQYLCASSELISPSTDTQYFGPGTRLTVL.

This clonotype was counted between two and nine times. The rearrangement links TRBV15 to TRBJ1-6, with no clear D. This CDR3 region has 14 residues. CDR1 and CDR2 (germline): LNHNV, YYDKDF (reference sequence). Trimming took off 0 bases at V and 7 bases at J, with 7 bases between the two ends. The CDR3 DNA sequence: TGTGCCACCAGCAGAGATTGGGGAAATTCACCCCTCCACTTT. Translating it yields CATSRDWGNSPLHF.

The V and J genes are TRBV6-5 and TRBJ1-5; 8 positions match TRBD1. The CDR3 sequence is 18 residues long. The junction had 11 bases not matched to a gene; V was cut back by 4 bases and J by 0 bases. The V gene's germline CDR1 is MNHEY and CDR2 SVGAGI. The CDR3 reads CASSSIGRGQDSNQPQHF. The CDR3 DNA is TGTGCCAGCAGTTCTATCGGCAGGGGGCAGGATAGCAATCAGCCCCAGCATTTT.

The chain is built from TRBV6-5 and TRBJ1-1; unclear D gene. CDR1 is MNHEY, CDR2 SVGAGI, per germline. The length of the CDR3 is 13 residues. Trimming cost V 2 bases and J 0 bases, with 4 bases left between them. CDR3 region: CASSYDMNTEAFF. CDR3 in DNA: TGTGCCAGCAGTTACGACATGAACACTGAAGCTTTCTTT.

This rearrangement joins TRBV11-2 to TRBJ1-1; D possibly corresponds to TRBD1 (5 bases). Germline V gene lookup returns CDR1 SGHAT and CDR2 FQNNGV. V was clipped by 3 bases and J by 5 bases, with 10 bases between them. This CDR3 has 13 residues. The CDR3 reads CASSLQGGTEAFF. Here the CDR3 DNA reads TGTGCCAGCAGCTTGCAGGGAGGGACTGAAGCTTTCTTT.

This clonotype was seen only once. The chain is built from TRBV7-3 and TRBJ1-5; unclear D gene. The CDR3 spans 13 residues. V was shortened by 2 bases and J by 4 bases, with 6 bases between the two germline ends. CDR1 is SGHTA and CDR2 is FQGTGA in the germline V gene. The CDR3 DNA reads TGTGCCAGCAGCTTAGACACAAATCAGCCCCAGCATTTT. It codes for CASSLDTNQPQHF.

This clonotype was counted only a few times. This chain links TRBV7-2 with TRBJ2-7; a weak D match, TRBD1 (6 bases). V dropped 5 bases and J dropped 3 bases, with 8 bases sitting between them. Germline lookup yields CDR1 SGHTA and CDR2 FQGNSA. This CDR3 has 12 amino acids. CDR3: CASSLQGYEQYF. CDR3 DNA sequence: TGTGCCAGCAGCCTACAGGGCTACGAGCAGTACTTC. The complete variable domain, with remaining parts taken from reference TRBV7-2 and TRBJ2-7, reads GAGVSQSPSNKVTEKGKDVELRCDPISGHTALYWYRQSLGQGLEFLIYFQGNSAPDKSGLPSDRFSAERTGGSVSTLTIQRTQQEDSAVYLCASSLQGYEQYFGPGTRLTVT.

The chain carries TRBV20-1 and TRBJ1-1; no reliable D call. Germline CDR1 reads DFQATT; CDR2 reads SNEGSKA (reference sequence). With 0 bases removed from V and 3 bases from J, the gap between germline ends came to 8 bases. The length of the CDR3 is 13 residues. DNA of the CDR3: TGCAGTGCTAGAGAGGGGTATGACACTGAAGCTTTCTTT. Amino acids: CSAREGYDTEAFF.

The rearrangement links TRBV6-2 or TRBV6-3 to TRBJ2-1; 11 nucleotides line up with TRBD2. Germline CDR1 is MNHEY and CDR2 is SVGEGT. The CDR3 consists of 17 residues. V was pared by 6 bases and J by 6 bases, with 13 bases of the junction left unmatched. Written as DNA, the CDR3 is TGTGCCAGCAGCCCTATACCCGGGACTAGCGGACCCAATGAGCAGTTCTTC. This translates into CASSPIPGTSGPNEQFF.

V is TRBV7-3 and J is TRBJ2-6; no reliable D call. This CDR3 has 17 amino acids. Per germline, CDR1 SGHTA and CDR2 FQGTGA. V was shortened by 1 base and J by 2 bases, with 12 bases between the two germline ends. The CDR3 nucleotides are TGTGCCAGCAGCTTAAAACCCCGTAACGCTGGGGCCAACGTCCTGACTTTC. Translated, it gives CASSLKPRNAGANVLTF.

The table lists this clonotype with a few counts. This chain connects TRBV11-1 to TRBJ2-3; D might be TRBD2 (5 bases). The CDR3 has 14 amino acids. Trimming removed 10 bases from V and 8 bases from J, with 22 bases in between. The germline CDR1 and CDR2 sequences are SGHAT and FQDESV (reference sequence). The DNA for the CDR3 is TGTGCCACCTCACCAGTTACCCCCCGGGGTACGCAGTATTTT. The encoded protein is CATSPVTPRGTQYF.

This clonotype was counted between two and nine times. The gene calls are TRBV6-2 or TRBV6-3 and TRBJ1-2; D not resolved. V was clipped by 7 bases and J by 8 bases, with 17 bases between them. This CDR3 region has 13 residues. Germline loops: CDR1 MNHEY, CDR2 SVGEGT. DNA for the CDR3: TGTGCCAGCAACCCTACACGTGCGGGAGGCTACACCTTC. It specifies CASNPTRAGGYTF.

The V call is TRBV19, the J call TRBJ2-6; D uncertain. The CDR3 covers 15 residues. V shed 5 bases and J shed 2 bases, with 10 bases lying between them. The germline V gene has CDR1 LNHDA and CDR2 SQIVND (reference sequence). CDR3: CASSQQRTGANVLTF. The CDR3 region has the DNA TGTGCCAGTAGTCAGCAGCGAACTGGGGCCAACGTCCTGACTTTC.

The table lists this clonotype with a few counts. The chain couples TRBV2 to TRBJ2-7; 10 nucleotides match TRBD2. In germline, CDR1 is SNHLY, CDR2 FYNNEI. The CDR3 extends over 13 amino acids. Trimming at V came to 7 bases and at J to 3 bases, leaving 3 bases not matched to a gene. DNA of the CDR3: TGTGCCAGCAAACGGACTAGCGGCTACGAGCAGTACTTC. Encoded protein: CASKRTSGYEQYF.

CDR3 loop: CASRAGTYEQYF. In nucleotides, the CDR3 is TGTGCCAGCAGAGCCGGGACCTACGAGCAGTACTTC. This chain uses TRBV6-2 or TRBV6-3 with TRBJ2-7; perhaps TRBD2 as D (5 bases). Germline lookup yields CDR1 MNHEY and CDR2 SVGEGT. Trimming pared 6 bases from V and 2 bases from J, leaving 8 bases between. The CDR3 totals 12 residues.